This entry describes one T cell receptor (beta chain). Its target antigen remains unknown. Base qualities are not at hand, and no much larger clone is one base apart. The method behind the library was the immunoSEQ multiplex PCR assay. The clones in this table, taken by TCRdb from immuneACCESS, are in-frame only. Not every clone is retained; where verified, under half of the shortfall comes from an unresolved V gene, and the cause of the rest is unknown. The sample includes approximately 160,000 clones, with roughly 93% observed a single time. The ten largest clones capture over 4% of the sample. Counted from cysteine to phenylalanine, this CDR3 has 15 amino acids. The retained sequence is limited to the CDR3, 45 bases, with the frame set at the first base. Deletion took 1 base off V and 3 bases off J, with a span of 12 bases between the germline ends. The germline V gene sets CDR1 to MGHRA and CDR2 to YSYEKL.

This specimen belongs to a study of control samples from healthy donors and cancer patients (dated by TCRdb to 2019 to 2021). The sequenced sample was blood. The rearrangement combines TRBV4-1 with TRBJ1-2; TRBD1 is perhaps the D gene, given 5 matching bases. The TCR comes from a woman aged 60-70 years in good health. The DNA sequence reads TGCGCCAGCAGCCAAGCGGGGGTCCACTACTATGGCTACACCTTC. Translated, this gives CASSQAGVHYYGYTF.